This T cell receptor beta chain was recorded in a study of blood T cell repertoires in COVID-19. Methods used by the authors: Amplification of reference gene primers provided the estimated nucleated cell counts. Sequencing used immunoSEQ multiplex PCR; TCRdb keeps in-frame clones, though not all of them. V and J calls and clone size are given by that table; D and trimming were obtained from the DNA. The table has around 220,000 clones, roughly 88% seen once. Grouping used clinical history reported by participants in a survey and questionnaire. CDR3 length equals 16 residues. The germline V gene has CDR1 SGHNT and CDR2 YYREEE (reference sequence). V was shortened by 0 bases and J by 3 bases, with 16 bases between the two germline ends.

J is TRBJ2-7 and V is TRBV5-4; possibly TRBD2 for D (5 bases). Sequences were obtained from PBMCs or T cells enriched from blood (not recorded which). The TCR comes from a woman between 45 and 65 years old with acute COVID-19. The CDR3 nucleotides read TGTGCCAGCAGCTTGGATCGAGGACTGAATTTCTACGAGCAGTACTTC. It is translated as CASSLDRGLNFYEQYF.